Below, 7 T cell receptor beta chains from the same sample are listed, as sequenced in a study of cytomegalovirus exposure and HLA in healthy donors. The PCR was carried out with 60 Vbeta primers and 13 Jbeta primers. Libraries were prepared by immunoSEQ multiplex PCR; TCRdb keeps only in-frame clonotypes and omits some of them. This sample carries approximately 120,000 clones, about 84% of them seen once, and the ten largest clones take more than 3%. Sequenced material: PBMCs. The receptors shown here come from a young man in good health and CMV-seropositive.

This chain links TRBV12-5 with TRBJ1-2; D is ambiguous. This CDR3 spans 12 amino acids. Trimming took 6 bases from V and 2 from J, leaving 7 bases between them. Germline values: CDR1 LGHNT, CDR2 FRNRAP. The CDR3 bases are TGTGCTAGTGGCAGTCCGAACTATGGCTACACCTTC. Amino acid sequence: CASGSPNYGYTF.

Turning to this clone: Mismatch with germline at one junction end may stem from a read error. The chain links TRBV7-9 to TRBJ2-5, with TRBD1 identical over 7 bases. In germline, CDR1 is SEHNR, CDR2 FQNEAQ (reference sequence). The CDR3 is 17 amino acids. The CDR3 sequence is CSSSLGTGQRNSETQYF. Here the CDR3 DNA reads TGTTCCAGCAGCTTAGGTACGGGACAGCGCAATTCAGAGACCCAGTACTTC.

This clone was observed a few times. The chain has TRBV12-5 and TRBJ1-1, with D perhaps matching TRBD1 (5 bases). This CDR3 region has 13 residues. Trimming took off 8 bases at V and 4 bases at J, with 14 bases between the two ends. In germline, CDR1 is LGHNT, CDR2 FRNRAP. The CDR3 sequence is CASRGVGSTEAFF. The CDR3 region has the DNA TGTGCTAGTCGGGGGGTGGGGTCCACTGAAGCTTTCTTT. The full variable domain, with the rest looked up from reference TRBV12-5 and TRBJ1-1, is DARVTQTPRHKVTEMGQEVTMRCQPILGHNTVFWYRQTMMQGLELLAYFRNRAPLDDSGMPKDRFSAEMPDATLATLKIQPSEPRDSAVYFCASRGVGSTEAFFGQGTRLTVV.

V is TRBV7-9 and J is TRBJ2-3; no definite D call. Per germline, CDR1 SEHNR and CDR2 FQNEAQ (reference sequence). With 0 bases removed from V and 3 bases from J, the gap between germline ends came to 10 bases. CDR3 length equals 15 residues. CDR3 amino acids: CASSLASLGTDTQYF. The CDR3 DNA reads as TGTGCCAGCAGCTTAGCGTCACTCGGGACAGATACGCAGTATTTT.

Only one count was recorded for this clone. The chain recombines TRBV19 with TRBJ1-5; D gene unclear. Trimming stripped 6 bases from V and 0 bases from J, with 15 bases between. From germline, CDR1 is LNHDA and CDR2 SQIVND (reference sequence). CDR3 length: 16 amino acids. CDR3 sequence: CASSQTQVDSNQPQHF. CDR3 DNA sequence: TGTGCCAGTAGCCAGACACAAGTGGATAGCAATCAGCCCCAGCATTTT. The full variable domain, its missing parts supplied by reference TRBV19 and TRBJ1-5, is DGGITQSPKYLFRKEGQNVTLSCEQNLNHDAMYWYRQDPGQGLRLIYYSQIVNDFQKGDIAEGYSVSREKKESFPLTVTSAQKNPTAFYLCASSQTQVDSNQPQHFGDGTRLSIL.

The rearrangement links TRBV18 to TRBJ2-2, with TRBD1 matching over 7 bases. CDR3 size: 16 residues. Germline CDR1 and CDR2: KGHSH and LQKENI. Trimming took 6 bases from V and 5 from J; bases not matched to a gene: 12. The CDR3 spells CASSVRGGADTGELFF. The CDR3 DNA reads as TGTGCCAGCTCCGTGAGAGGGGGCGCGGATACCGGGGAGCTGTTTTTT.

The genes are TRBV7-9 and TRBJ1-6, with 10 bases lining up with TRBD1. The V gene end was trimmed by 5 bases and the J gene end by 13 bases; junction bases not matched to a gene: 5. The CDR3 covers 13 residues. The germline CDR1 and CDR2 sequences are SEHNR and FQNEAQ (reference sequence). The CDR3 coding sequence is TGTGCCAGCAGCGGAGGGACAGGGGCCCCCCTCCACTTT. Its protein is CASSGGTGAPLHF.